This entry features one TCR beta chain sequence. This clonotype was observed a few times. Its antigen specificity is not known. Base quality data are lacking; no much larger clone is found one base away. The junction carries 6 bases between V and J, which are trimmed by 0 bases and 1 base respectively. The CDR3 holds 14 amino acids from the cysteine to the phenylalanine. Of the read, only the CDR3 DNA is kept; its 42 bases are in frame from base 1. The germline V gene provides CDR1 MNHEY and CDR2 SVGAGI. This specimen's treatment or condition label, per the study, means: roughly ten-day PBMC culture with coronavirus spike peptide pools or control peptides (ViraFEST assay). To expand antigen-specific T cells with peptide pools and then pick out the expanded clonotypes through TCR sequencing, the study relied on the ViraFEST assay. The positive SARS-CoV-2 PCR tests of the convalescent patients were dated from March to December 2020, before the Alpha, Beta and Delta variants emerged in the United States. Over 1.5 million PBMCs per well were cultured in IMDM with roughly 4.8% human AB serum and approximately 10 IU/ml IL-2, plus 10 ug/ml peptide pools. On days 3 and 7, half of the culture medium was replaced with fresh IL-2-containing medium. After ten to eleven days of culture, CD4+ T cells were isolated by negative selection using the EasySep CD4+ T cell isolation kit. Ficoll-Paque Plus gradient centrifugation was used to isolate PBMCs from whole blood, and the isolated PBMCs were then either used fresh or cryopreserved at -140C. Culture conditions were generally each tested in triplicate wells.

This record belongs to a study of vaccination and CD4 T cells after COVID-19 (dated by TCRdb to between 2021 and 2024). Looking at the study overall: Convalescent patients had a positive SARS-CoV-2 result on nasal swab PCR, and of these patients, several had mild disease and one had severe disease. The convalescent cohort included six males and four females, with two Hispanic individuals, seven Caucasians, two Asians and one multiracial person. Each participant got two doses of either the Pfizer-BioNTech BNT162b2 vaccine (n=8) or the Moderna mRNA-1273 vaccine (n=2). Post-COVID blood samples were collected from convalescent patients a median of around 100 days after diagnosis, with a range of roughly 35 to 161 days. Post-vaccine blood samples were collected a median of about 72 days after the second vaccine dose, ranging from roughly 13 to 241 days. The cultures were stimulated with overlapping spike peptide pools from SARS-CoV-2 and from the common cold coronaviruses HCoV-NL63, HCoV-OC43 and HCoV-229E. As controls, cultures received a CEFX viral epitope pool (the positive control), an HIV-1 Nef peptide pool (the negative control), or no peptide at all. In around nine COVID-19 convalescent patients and 4 infection-naive healthy vaccine recipients, the spike-specific CD4+ TCR repertoire before mRNA vaccination was compared with the repertoire after mRNA vaccination. What the research found in general, with its limitations: The study included relatively few convalescent patients and did not analyze early timepoints after natural infection. An increase in the median number of SARS-CoV-2-reactive clonotypes from around 20 after infection to about 39 after vaccination was observed, but the change was not found to be significant. Nearly all vaccine-specific clones in convalescent patients (304 of 307) were mono-reactive for SARS-CoV-2 spike rather than cross-reactive with common cold coronaviruses. In convalescent patients, a median 86.3% of post-vaccine SARS-CoV-2-reactive clones were detected only after vaccination, and vaccine-specific priming was suggested by this finding.

Library construction relied on PCR. DNA from cultured CD4+ T cells underwent TCR sequencing with the Oncomine TCR Beta short-read assay at the Johns Hopkins FTIC core. The QIAamp micro DNA kit was used to extract genomic DNA from the cultured CD4+ T cells. Oncomine TCR Beta libraries from cultured CD4+ T cells were pooled using unique dual indexes and sequenced on an Illumina iSeq 100. The authors' pipeline ran thus. Non-productive sequences were removed, and CDR3s not starting with C, not ending with F or W, or shorter than 7 amino acids were discarded. The MANAFEST web application was used to identify antigen-specific clonotypes by comparing peptide-stimulated wells against reference wells and other culture wells. For a clone to be called positive, the clone needed an FDR below 0.05, an odds ratio above 5, and a productive frequency above 0.1% in at least two of three replicate wells. Cross-reactive clonotypes were defined as significantly expanded in both SARS-CoV-2 spike wells and at least one common cold coronavirus spike condition. Using R version 3.6.1, CDR3 homology was evaluated through Levenshtein distances (stringdist) along with unrooted phylogenetic trees (ape). The public reads were quality trimmed at Q25 with fastp and then assembled into clones with MiXCR by TCRdb, keeping productive beta chains. Identical CDR3 proteins give one entry, which carries the most common genes and DNA. The V and J calls reflect TCRdb's pipeline rather than the authors' work. The sample table shows fewer than 5,500 distinct CDR3 sequences, and roughly 40% are seen once. The top ten clones comprise 44% of the sample.

This receptor was identified in a human donor who had recovered from COVID-19. The sequence joins TRBV6-5 to TRBJ1-1; the D gene lacks a confident call. Sequencing was performed on CD4+ T cells from blood, cultured in vitro, taken after SARS-CoV-2 vaccination. The CDR3 region: CASSYSVQNTEAFF. At the DNA level, the sequence is TGTGCCAGCAGTTACTCAGTCCAGAACACTGAAGCTTTCTTT.